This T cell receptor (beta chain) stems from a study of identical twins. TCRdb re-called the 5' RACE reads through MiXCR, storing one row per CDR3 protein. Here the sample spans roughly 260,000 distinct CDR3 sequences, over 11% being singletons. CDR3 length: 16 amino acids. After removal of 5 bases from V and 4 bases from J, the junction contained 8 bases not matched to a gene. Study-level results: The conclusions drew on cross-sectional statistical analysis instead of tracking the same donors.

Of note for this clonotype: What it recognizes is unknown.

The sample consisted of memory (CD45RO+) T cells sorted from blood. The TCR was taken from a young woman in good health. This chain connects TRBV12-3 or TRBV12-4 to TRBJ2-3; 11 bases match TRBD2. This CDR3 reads CASSTQLAGASDTQYF. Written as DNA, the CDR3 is TGTGCCAGCAGTACCCAACTAGCGGGAGCGTCAGATACGCAGTATTTT.